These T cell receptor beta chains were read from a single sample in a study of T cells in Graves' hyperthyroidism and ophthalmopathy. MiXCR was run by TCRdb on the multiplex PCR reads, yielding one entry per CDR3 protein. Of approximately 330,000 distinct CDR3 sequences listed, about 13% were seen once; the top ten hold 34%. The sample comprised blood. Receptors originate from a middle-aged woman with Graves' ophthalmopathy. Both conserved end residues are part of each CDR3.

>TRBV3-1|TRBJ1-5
CASSQEGQSQPQHF
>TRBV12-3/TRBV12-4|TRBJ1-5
CASSFGELNQPQHF
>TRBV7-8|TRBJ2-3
CASSLGQEKQYF
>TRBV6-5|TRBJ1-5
CASSYVAPGRNQPQHF
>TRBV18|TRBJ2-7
CASSPKTGADSYEQYF
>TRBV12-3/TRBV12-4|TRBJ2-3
CASSKRDRGKYTQYF
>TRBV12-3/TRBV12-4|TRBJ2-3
CASSRVVRVGTDTQYF
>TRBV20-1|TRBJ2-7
CSARDVLAGESYEQYF
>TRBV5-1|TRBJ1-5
CASSQQTGEQPQHF
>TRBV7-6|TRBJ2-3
CASSSAGPDTQYF
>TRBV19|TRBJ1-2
CASSPFEGSGYGYTF
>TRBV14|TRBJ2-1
CASSRGTPTFYNEQFF
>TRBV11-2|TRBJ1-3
CASSPDLYSGNTIYF
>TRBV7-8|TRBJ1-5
CASSLPGGTGDQPQHF
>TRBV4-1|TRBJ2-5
CASSRSGGSQETQYF
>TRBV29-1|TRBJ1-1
CSVEGQGYLEAFF
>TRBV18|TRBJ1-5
CASSLNRGNQPQHF
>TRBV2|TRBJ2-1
CASRAGTSGRNPNNEQFF
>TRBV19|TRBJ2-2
CASSIQGPNGELFF
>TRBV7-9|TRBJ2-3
CASSLPRHERLTSTDTQYF
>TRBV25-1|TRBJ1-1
CASSAKVSTEAFF
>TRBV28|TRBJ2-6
CASGVAAGANVLTF
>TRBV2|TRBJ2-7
CASSGDRSYEQYF
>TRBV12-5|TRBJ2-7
CASAPTSEYAYEQYF
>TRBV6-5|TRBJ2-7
CASSYSGSLAGSYEQYF
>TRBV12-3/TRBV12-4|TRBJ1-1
CASSLGGVTEAFF
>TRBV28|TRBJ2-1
CASSLQREQFF
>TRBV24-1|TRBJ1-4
CATSEGVAGLRGNEKLFF
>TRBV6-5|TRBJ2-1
CASSYHIILAIRGNEQFF
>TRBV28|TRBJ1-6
CASSATQGPGSPLHF
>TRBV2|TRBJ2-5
CASHSGGQGTQYF
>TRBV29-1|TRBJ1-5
CSVVDINSNQPQHF
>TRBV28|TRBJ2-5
CASTLQETQYF
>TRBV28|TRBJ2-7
CASSLRTGTSKYEQYF
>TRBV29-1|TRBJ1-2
CSAAGGQPFYGYTF
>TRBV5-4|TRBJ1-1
CASSGTQANREAFF
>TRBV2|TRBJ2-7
CASSGDRGSYEQYF
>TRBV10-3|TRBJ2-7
CATSGAYYEQYF
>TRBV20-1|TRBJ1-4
CSARDRDRGAGLGEKLFF
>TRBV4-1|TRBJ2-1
CASSLNGLGYNNEQFF